The rows below give T cell receptor beta chains drawn from one sample of a study of blood T cell repertoires in COVID-19. Sequencing used immunoSEQ multiplex PCR; TCRdb keeps in-frame clones, though not all of them. This sample carries roughly 130,000 clones, about 88% of them seen once, and the ten largest clones take 2% to 2.5%. Input material: PBMCs or T cells enriched from blood (not recorded which). The receptors originated from a woman aged 45-60 years who had recovered from COVID-19. The CDR3 runs from the conserved cysteine through the conserved F or W. Each record gives: clone size, J gene, V gene, D gene, CDR3 DNA, CDR3 protein. D genes are given only for firm matches. A clone size is listed for some rows: how often the clone was seen (once, few, many), or a class if it is expanded.

clone size: .; J gene: TRBJ2-7; V gene: TRBV6-5; D gene: .; CDR3 DNA: TGTGCCAGCAGGGGCGATCTAAGCTACGAGCAGTACTTC; CDR3 protein: CASRGDLSYEQYF
clone size: .; J gene: TRBJ1-2; V gene: TRBV5-1; D gene: .; CDR3 DNA: TGCGCCAGCAGCAACGGAATGGGACAAGGCTATGGCTACACCTTC; CDR3 protein: CASSNGMGQGYGYTF
clone size: .; J gene: TRBJ2-5; V gene: TRBV14; D gene: .; CDR3 DNA: TGTGCCAGCAGCTATGGGACATTCGAGACCCAGTACTTC; CDR3 protein: CASSYGTFETQYF
clone size: .; J gene: TRBJ1-5; V gene: TRBV19; D gene: TRBD1; CDR3 DNA: TGTGCCAGTAGACTCACAGGGGGCGCAAGGGGCAATCAGCCCCAGCATTTT; CDR3 protein: CASRLTGGARGNQPQHF
clone size: .; J gene: TRBJ2-5; V gene: TRBV7-2; D gene: .; CDR3 DNA: TGTGCCAGCAGCTTACCGTCAGTGGAGACCCAGTACTTC; CDR3 protein: CASSLPSVETQYF
clone size: .; J gene: TRBJ2-7; V gene: TRBV27; D gene: .; CDR3 DNA: TGTGCCAGCAGTTTGGCCCGTTCCTACGAGCAGTACTTC; CDR3 protein: CASSLARSYEQYF
clone size: .; J gene: TRBJ2-2; V gene: TRBV29-1; D gene: TRBD2; CDR3 DNA: TGCAGCGTCTCTAGCGGGGGGGCTCTCGGGGAGCTGTTTTTT; CDR3 protein: CSVSSGGALGELFF
clone size: .; J gene: TRBJ2-3; V gene: TRBV9; D gene: TRBD2; CDR3 DNA: TGTGCCAGCAGCTCACGTTTAGCGGGGGGGCGAGATACGCAGTATTTT; CDR3 protein: CASSSRLAGGRDTQYF
clone size: .; J gene: TRBJ2-5; V gene: TRBV9; D gene: .; CDR3 DNA: TGTGCCAGCAGCGTTAGCGGGACAGCCAAAGAGACCCAGTACTTC; CDR3 protein: CASSVSGTAKETQYF
clone size: .; J gene: TRBJ2-3; V gene: TRBV3-1/TRBV3-2; D gene: TRBD1; CDR3 DNA: TGTGCCAGCAGCCACTACGACACGCTCGGGACAGGAGGCACAGATACGCAGTATTTT; CDR3 protein: CASSHYDTLGTGGTDTQYF
clone size: few; J gene: TRBJ2-2; V gene: TRBV29-1; D gene: .; CDR3 DNA: TGCAGCGTTTATGTCAGGGGATACGGCGCCGGGGAGCTGTTTTTT; CDR3 protein: CSVYVRGYGAGELFF
clone size: .; J gene: TRBJ2-2; V gene: TRBV24-1; D gene: .; CDR3 DNA: TGTGCCACCAGCCCCGGCAGGGTCTTGGTAGGAACCGGGGAGCTGTTTTTT; CDR3 protein: CATSPGRVLVGTGELFF
clone size: .; J gene: TRBJ2-1; V gene: TRBV5-1; D gene: TRBD1; CDR3 DNA: TGCGCCAGCAGGGGACAGGGGGACAATGAGCAGTTCTTC; CDR3 protein: CASRGQGDNEQFF
clone size: .; J gene: TRBJ1-6; V gene: TRBV9; D gene: .; CDR3 DNA: TGTGCCAGCAGCCCGTCGGACGGGGGTGCTAATTCACCCCTCCACTTT; CDR3 protein: CASSPSDGGANSPLHF
clone size: once; J gene: TRBJ2-1; V gene: TRBV5-1; D gene: TRBD2; CDR3 DNA: TGCGCCAGCAGCTGGACTAGCGGGGGCTCCTACAATGAGCAGTTCTTC; CDR3 protein: CASSWTSGGSYNEQFF
clone size: .; J gene: TRBJ2-7; V gene: TRBV3-1/TRBV3-2; D gene: TRBD2; CDR3 DNA: TGTGCCAGCAGTCGATGTTTTGGCGGGGGTCCTCCCTTGGGGTACTTC; CDR3 protein: CASSRCFGGGPPLGYF
clone size: few; J gene: TRBJ2-3; V gene: TRBV7-6; D gene: TRBD1; CDR3 DNA: TGTGCCAGCAGTCCACGCACAGGGGGCACAGATACGCAGTATTTT; CDR3 protein: CASSPRTGGTDTQYF
clone size: .; J gene: TRBJ2-7; V gene: TRBV4-1; D gene: TRBD1; CDR3 DNA: TGCGCCAGCAGCCAAGAAAACTGGGACAGGGGGCGGGTGACCTACGAGCAGTACTTC; CDR3 protein: CASSQENWDRGRVTYEQYF
clone size: .; J gene: TRBJ2-1; V gene: TRBV9; D gene: .; CDR3 DNA: TGTGCCAGCAGCCTCGGGGAGGGGGGTTACAATGAGCAGTTCTTC; CDR3 protein: CASSLGEGGYNEQFF
clone size: .; J gene: TRBJ1-6; V gene: TRBV18; D gene: .; CDR3 DNA: TGTGCCAGCTCACCCGCCGCAGGGTCCGAAAATTCACCCCTCCACTTT; CDR3 protein: CASSPAAGSENSPLHF